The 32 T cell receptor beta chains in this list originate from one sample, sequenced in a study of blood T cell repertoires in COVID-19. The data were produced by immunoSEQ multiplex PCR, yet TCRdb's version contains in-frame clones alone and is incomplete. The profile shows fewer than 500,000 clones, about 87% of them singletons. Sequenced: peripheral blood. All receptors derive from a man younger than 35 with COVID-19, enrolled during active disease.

The CDR3 protein is CASSIWDRGRYEKLFF. DNA for the CDR3: TGTGCCAGCAGTATCTGGGACAGGGGGCGATATGAAAAACTGTTTTTT. The chain employs TRBV28 and TRBJ1-4; TRBD1 matches 12 bases. V lost 5 bases to trimming and J lost 6 bases; unmatched junction nucleotides: 7. This CDR3 comprises 16 residues. Germline V gene lookup returns CDR1 MDHEN and CDR2 SYDVKM.

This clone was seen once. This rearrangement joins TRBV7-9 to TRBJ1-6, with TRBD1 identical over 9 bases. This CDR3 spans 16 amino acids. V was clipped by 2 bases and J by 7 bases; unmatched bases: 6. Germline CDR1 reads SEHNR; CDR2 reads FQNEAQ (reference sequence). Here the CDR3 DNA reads TGTGCCAGCAGCTTAACCAGGACAGGGGCCAATTCACCCCTCCACTTT. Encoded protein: CASSLTRTGANSPLHF. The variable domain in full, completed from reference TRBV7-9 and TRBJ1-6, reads DTGVSQNPRHKITKRGQNVTFRCDPISEHNRLYWYRQTLGQGPEFLTYFQNEAQLEKSRLLSDRFSAERPKGSFSTLEIQRTEQGDSAMYLCASSLTRTGANSPLHFGNGTRLTVT.

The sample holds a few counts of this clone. CDR3 DNA: TGTGCCAGCACCGCCCGGGACAGGGCCGGGAACTATGGCTACACCTTC. It is translated as CASTARDRAGNYGYTF. The J gene is TRBJ1-2, the V gene TRBV6-6; 9 nucleotides align to TRBD1. Trimming at V came to 7 bases and at J to 2 bases, leaving 11 bases not matched to a gene. Per the germline V gene, CDR1 is MNHNY and CDR2 is SVGAGI (reference sequence). This CDR3 region has 16 residues.

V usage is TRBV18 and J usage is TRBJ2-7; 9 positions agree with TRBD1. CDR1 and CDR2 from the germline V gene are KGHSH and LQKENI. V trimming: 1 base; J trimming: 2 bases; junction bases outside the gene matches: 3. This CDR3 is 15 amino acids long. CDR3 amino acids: CASSPRQGETYEQYF. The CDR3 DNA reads TGTGCCAGCTCACCACGACAGGGGGAGACCTACGAGCAGTACTTC.

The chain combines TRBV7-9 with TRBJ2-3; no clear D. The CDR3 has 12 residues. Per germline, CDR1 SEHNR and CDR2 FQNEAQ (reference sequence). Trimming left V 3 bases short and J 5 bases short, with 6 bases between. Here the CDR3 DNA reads TGTGCCAGCAGCTTGAGGAAAGATACGCAGTATTTT. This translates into CASSLRKDTQYF.

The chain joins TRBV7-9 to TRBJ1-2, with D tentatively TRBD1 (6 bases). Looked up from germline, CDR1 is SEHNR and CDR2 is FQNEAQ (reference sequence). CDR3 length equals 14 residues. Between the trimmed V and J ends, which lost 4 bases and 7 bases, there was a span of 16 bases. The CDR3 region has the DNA TGTGCCAGCAGCTCCGGGACATTCGCTGGTGGCTACACCTTC. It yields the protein CASSSGTFAGGYTF.

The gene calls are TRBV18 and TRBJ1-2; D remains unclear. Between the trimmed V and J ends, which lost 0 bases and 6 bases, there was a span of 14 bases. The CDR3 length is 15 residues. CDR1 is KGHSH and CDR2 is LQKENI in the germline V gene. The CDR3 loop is CASSPPGSEGHGYTF. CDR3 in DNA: TGTGCCAGCTCACCACCGGGTAGCGAAGGGCATGGCTACACCTTC.

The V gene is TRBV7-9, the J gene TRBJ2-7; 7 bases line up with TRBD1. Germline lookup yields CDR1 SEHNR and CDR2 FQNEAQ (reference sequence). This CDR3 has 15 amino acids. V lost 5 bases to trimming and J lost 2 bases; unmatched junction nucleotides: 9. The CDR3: CASSTPQGLTYEQYF. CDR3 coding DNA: TGTGCCAGCAGCACACCACAGGGGTTGACCTACGAGCAGTACTTC.

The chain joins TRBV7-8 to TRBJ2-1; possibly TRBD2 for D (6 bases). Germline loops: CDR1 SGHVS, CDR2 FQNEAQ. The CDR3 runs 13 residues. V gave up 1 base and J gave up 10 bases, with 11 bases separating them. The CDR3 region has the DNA TGTGCCAGCAGCTTAGTGTCTGGGGGGGAGCAGTTCTTC. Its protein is CASSLVSGGEQFF.

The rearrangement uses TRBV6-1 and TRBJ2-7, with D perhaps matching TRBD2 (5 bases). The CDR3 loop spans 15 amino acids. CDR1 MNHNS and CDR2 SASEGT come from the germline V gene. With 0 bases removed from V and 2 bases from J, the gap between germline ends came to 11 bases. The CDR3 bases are TGTGCCAGCAGTGAAGCGGCATTGCGGGCCTACGAGCAGTACTTC. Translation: CASSEAALRAYEQYF.

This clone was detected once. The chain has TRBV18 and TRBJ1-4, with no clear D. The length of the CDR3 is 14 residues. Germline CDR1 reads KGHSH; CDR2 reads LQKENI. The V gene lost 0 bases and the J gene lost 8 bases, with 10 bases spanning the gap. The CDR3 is CASSPPSTREKLFF. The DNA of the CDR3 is TGTGCCAGCTCACCACCCTCGACAAGGGAAAAACTGTTTTTT.

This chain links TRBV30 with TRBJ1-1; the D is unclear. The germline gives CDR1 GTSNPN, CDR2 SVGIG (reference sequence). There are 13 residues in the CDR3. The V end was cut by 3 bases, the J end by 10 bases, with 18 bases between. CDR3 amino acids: CAWSSASVGRAFF. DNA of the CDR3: TGTGCCTGGAGCTCGGCTTCTGTCGGGAGAGCTTTCTTT. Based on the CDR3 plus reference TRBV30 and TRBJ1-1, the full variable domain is SQTIHQWPATLVQPVGSPLSLECTVEGTSNPNLYWYRQAAGRGLQLLFYSVGIGQISSEVPQNLSASRPQDRQFILSSKKLLLSDSGFYLCAWSSASVGRAFFGQGTRLTVV.

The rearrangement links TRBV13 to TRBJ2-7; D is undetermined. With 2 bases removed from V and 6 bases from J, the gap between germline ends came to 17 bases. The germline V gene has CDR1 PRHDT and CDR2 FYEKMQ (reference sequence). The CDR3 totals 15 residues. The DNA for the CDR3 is TGTGCCAGCAGCTTATCGCGGTACCCCCGCCGCGAGCAGTACTTC. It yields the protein CASSLSRYPRREQYF.

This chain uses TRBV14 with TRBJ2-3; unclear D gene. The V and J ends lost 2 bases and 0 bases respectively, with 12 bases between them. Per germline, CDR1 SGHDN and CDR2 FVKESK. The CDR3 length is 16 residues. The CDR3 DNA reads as TGTGCCAGCAGCCAAAGAAGCGACTCTAGCACAGATACGCAGTATTTT. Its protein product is CASSQRSDSSTDTQYF.

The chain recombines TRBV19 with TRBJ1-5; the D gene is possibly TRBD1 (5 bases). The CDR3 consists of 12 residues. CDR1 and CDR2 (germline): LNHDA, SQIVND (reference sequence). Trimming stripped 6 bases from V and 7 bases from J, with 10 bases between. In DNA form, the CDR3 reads TGTGCCAGTAGCCCAGGGATACAGCCCCAGCATTTT. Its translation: CASSPGIQPQHF.

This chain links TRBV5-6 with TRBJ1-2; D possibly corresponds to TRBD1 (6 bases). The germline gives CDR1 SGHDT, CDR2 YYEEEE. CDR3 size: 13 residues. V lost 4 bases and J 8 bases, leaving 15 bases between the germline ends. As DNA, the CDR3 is TGTGCCAGCAGCCGAGACAGGCGTCAGGGCTACACCTTC. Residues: CASSRDRRQGYTF. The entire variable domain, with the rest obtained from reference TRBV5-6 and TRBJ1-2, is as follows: DAGVTQSPTHLIKTRGQQVTLRCSPKSGHDTVSWYQQALGQGPQFIFQYYEEEERQRGNFPDRFSGHQFPNYSSELNVNALLLGDSALYLCASSRDRRQGYTFGSGTRLTVV.

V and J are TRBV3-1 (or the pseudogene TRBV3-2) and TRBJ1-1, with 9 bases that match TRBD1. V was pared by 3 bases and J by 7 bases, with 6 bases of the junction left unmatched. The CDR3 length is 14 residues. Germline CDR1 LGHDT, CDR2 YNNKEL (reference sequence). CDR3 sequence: CASSQRDRAVEAFF. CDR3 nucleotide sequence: TGTGCCAGCAGCCAGAGGGACAGGGCCGTTGAAGCTTTCTTT.

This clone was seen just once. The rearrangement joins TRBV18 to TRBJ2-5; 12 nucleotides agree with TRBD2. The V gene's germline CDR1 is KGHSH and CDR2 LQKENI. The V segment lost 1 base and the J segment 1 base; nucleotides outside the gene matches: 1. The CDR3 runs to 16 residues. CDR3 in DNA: TGTGCCAGCTCACCACGGACTAGCGGGGCCCAAGAGACCCAGTACTTC. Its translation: CASSPRTSGAQETQYF.

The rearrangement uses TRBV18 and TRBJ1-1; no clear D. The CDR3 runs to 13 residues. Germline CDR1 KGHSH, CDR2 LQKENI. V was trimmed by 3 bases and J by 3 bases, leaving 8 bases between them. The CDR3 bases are TGTGCCAGCTCACCCGAGAGTCACACTGAAGCTTTCTTT. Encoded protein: CASSPESHTEAFF.

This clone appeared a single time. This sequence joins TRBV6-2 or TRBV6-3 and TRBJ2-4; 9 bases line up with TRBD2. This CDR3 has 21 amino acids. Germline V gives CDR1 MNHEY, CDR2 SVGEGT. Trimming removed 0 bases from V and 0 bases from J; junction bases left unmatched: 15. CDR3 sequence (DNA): TGTGCCAGCAGTTACTCGACAGGACTAGCGAGGACTCCCTTAGCCAAAAACATTCAGTACTTC. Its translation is CASSYSTGLARTPLAKNIQYF.

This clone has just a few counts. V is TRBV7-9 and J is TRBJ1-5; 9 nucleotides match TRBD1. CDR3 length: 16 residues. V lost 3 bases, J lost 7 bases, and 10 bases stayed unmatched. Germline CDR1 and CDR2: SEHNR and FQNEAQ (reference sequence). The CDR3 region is CASSFGPGQGKQPQHF. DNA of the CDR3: TGTGCCAGCAGCTTTGGACCGGGACAGGGTAAACAGCCCCAGCATTTT.

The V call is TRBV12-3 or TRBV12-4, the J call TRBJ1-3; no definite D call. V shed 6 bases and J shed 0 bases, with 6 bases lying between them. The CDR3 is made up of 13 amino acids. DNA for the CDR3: TGTGCCAGCAGCCAGGTCTCTGGAAACACCATATATTTT. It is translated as CASSQVSGNTIYF.

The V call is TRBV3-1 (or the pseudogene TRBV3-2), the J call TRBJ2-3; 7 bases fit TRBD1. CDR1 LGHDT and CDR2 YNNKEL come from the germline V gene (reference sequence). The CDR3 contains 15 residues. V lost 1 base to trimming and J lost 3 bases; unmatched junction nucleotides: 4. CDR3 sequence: CASSQGTGVTDTQYF. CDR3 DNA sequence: TGTGCCAGCAGCCAAGGTACAGGGGTGACAGATACGCAGTATTTT.

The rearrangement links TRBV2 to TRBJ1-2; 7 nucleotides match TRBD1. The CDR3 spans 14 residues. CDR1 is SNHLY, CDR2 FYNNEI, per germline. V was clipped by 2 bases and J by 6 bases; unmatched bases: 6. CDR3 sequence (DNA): TGTGCCAGCAGTGAAAGGGGGCGCCCGGATGGCTACACCTTC. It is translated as CASSERGRPDGYTF.

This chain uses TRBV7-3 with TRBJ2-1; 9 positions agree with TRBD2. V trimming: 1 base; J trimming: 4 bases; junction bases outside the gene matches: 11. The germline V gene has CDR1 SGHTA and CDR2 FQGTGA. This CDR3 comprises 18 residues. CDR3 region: CASSLRGGRETSYNEQFF. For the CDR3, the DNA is TGTGCCAGCAGCTTAAGGGGCGGGAGGGAAACTTCGTACAATGAGCAGTTCTTC.

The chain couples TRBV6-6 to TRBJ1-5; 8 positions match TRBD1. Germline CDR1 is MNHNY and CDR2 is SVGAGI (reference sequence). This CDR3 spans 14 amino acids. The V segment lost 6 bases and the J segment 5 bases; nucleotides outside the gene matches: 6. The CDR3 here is CASRRQGADQPQHF. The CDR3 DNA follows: TGTGCCAGCAGACGGCAGGGGGCCGATCAGCCCCAGCATTTT.

The CDR3 is CASSLALVGGANLNTEAFF. In DNA form, the CDR3 reads TGTGCCAGCAGCTTAGCTCTAGTCGGGGGGGCTAACCTAAACACTGAAGCTTTCTTT. The chain has TRBV7-8 and TRBJ1-1, with a weak D call TRBD1 (6 bases). CDR3 length: 19 residues. In germline, CDR1 is SGHVS, CDR2 FQNEAQ. V was cut by 0 bases and J by 2 bases, with 22 bases left in between.

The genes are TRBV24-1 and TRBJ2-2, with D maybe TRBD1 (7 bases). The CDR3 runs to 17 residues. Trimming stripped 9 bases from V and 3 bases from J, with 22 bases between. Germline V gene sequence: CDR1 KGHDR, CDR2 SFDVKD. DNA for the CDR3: TGTGCCACCCGATCCTTAGGAGGGACAGAACACACCGGGGAGCTGTTTTTT. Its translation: CATRSLGGTEHTGELFF.

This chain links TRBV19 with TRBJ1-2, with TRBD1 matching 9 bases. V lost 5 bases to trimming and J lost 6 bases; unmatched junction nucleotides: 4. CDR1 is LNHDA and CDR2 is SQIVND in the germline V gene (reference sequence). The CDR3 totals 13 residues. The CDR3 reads CASSGRDRDGYTF. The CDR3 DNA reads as TGTGCCAGTAGTGGTAGGGACAGGGATGGCTACACCTTC.

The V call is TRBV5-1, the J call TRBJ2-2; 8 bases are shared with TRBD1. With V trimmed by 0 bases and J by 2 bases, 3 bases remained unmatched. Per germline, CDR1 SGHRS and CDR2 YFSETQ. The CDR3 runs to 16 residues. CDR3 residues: CASSLGDRSNTGELFF. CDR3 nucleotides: TGCGCCAGCAGCTTGGGGGACAGGTCAAACACCGGGGAGCTGTTTTTT.

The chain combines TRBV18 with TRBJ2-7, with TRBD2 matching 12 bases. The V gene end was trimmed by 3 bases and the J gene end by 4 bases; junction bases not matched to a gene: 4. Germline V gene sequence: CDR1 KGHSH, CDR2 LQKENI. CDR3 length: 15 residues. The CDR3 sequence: CASSPFGTSGYEQYF. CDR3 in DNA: TGTGCCAGCTCACCCTTCGGGACTAGCGGGTACGAGCAGTACTTC. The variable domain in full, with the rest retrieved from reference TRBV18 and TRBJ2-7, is NAGVMQNPRHLVRRRGQEARLRCSPMKGHSHVYWYRQLPEEGLKFMVYLQKENIIDESGMPKERFSAEFPKEGPSILRIQQVVRGDSAAYFCASSPFGTSGYEQYFGPGTRLTVT.

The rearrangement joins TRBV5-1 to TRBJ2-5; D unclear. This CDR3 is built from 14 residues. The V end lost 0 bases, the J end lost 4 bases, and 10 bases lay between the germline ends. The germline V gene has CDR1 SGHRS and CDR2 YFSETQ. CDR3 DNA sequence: TGCGCCAGCAGCTTGGCAGTGGTTGGAGAGACCCAGTACTTC. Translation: CASSLAVVGETQYF.